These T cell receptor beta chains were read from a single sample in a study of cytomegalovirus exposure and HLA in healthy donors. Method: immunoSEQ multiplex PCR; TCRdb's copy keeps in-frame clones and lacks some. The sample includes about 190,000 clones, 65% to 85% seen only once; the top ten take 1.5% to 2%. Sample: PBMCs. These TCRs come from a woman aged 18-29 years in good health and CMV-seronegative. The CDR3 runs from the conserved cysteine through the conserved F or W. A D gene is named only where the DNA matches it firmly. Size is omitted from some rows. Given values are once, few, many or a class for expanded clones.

TGTGCCAGCAGCCCATCCGGGACTCTAGTCGGTATTGACAATGAGCAGTTCTTC	CASSPSGTLVGIDNEQFF	-	few	TRBV7-3	TRBJ2-1
TGCGCCAGCACTACCGGGACAGGGATGGTAAATGAGCAGTTCTTC	CASTTGTGMVNEQFF	TRBD1	few	TRBV5-1	TRBJ2-1
TGTGCCAGCTCACCAAGTCGCCCGGTAGTTAGCACAGATACGCAGTATTTT	CASSPSRPVVSTDTQYF	-	-	TRBV18	TRBJ2-3
TGTGCCAGCAGCGTGGGGACTAGCGGGTCCTACGAGCAGTACTTC	CASSVGTSGSYEQYF	TRBD2	few	TRBV9	TRBJ2-7
TGTGCCAGCAGTGAATCGCCTACCGATGGCTACACCTTC	CASSESPTDGYTF	-	-	TRBV25-1	TRBJ1-2
TGTGCCAGCAGCTTGGGGACAGGGGTCCAGCCCCAGCATTTT	CASSLGTGVQPQHF	TRBD1	-	TRBV7-6	TRBJ1-5
TGCAGCGGGACCGGGACTGGGGCCCCAATTGAGTTCTTC	CSGTGTGAPIEFF	-	-	TRBV29-1	TRBJ2-1
TGTGCCAGCACCCCCCTAGCGGGCGTACACAATGAGCAGTTCTTC	CASTPLAGVHNEQFF	TRBD2	-	TRBV27	TRBJ2-1
TGTGCCGGGGCCACACAGGGTAGCAATCAGCCCCAGCATTTT	CAGATQGSNQPQHF	-	-	TRBV28	TRBJ1-5
TGTGCCAGCAGCTTGGGGGGGGCTAACACTGAAGCTTTCTTT	CASSLGGANTEAFF	-	-	TRBV7-3	TRBJ1-1
TGTGCCAGCAGCCCGGGAAGCTCCTACGAGCAGTACTTC	CASSPGSSYEQYF	-	-	TRBV6-5	TRBJ2-7
TGCAGCGTTGAGGGACAACGACGAGGAGAGACCCAGTACTTC	CSVEGQRRGETQYF	-	-	TRBV29-1	TRBJ2-5
TGTGCCAGCAGCCCTGAGATATCCGAAGCTTTCTTT	CASSPEISEAFF	-	-	TRBV28	TRBJ1-1
TGCAGCGTTGAATCGGGGGAGGGTTACACTGAAGCTTTCTTT	CSVESGEGYTEAFF	-	-	TRBV29-1	TRBJ1-1
TGTGCCAGCAGCTTAGTATGGCCTAGCGACTACAATGAGCAGTTCTTC	CASSLVWPSDYNEQFF	-	-	TRBV7-8	TRBJ2-1
TGTGCCAGCTCACCTCAGGGGGAATCTGGAAACACCATATATTTT	CASSPQGESGNTIYF	TRBD1	-	TRBV18	TRBJ1-3
TGCAGTGCGAGGGACAGGGATGGCTACACCTTC	CSARDRDGYTF	TRBD1	-	TRBV20-1	TRBJ1-2
TGTGCCAGCAGCCCCGGGCTTACTAGAATCGCGGGCGAGCAGTACTTC	CASSPGLTRIAGEQYF	-	-	TRBV7-8	TRBJ2-7
TGTGCCAGCAGCGGGGACATCTCGAACACTGAAGCTTTCTTT	CASSGDISNTEAFF	-	-	TRBV9	TRBJ1-1
TGTGCCAGCAGCGTTGGAGGGGTCAACGAGCAGTACTTC	CASSVGGVNEQYF	-	-	TRBV9	TRBJ2-7
TGTGCCAGCAGCTTGGAAGGGGCTACGCTGAACACTGAAGCTTTCTTT	CASSLEGATLNTEAFF	-	-	TRBV11-2	TRBJ1-1
TGTGCCAGCAGCGACAGGGGAGTGATTGAAGCTTTCTTT	CASSDRGVIEAFF	TRBD1	-	TRBV7-9	TRBJ1-1
TGTGCCAGCAGCTTAGTTAGCGGGGGGACGAGCTCCTACGAGCAGTACTTC	CASSLVSGGTSSYEQYF	TRBD2	-	TRBV7-8	TRBJ2-7
TGCAGCGTCCTCCTAGCGGGGACAGATACGCAGTATTTT	CSVLLAGTDTQYF	TRBD2	-	TRBV29-1	TRBJ2-3
TGTGCCAGCAGCTTAGCCCGAGATAATTCACCCCTCCACTTT	CASSLARDNSPLHF	-	-	TRBV7-6	TRBJ1-6
TGTGCCAGCAGCTTGGCCCCTCAGGGATCCTACGAGCAGTACTTC	CASSLAPQGSYEQYF	-	-	TRBV5-4	TRBJ2-7
TGTGCCAGCTCACCCGACGGGGGGAATGTACTGAATGAGCAGTTCTTC	CASSPDGGNVLNEQFF	TRBD2	-	TRBV18	TRBJ2-1
TGTGCCAGCAGTGGCGCAGGGGGCATGGATTCACCCCTCCACTTT	CASSGAGGMDSPLHF	TRBD1	-	TRBV6-1	TRBJ1-6
TGTGCCTGGGGCGGGGGACGGGGGGCATCCTACGAGCAGTACTTC	CAWGGGRGASYEQYF	-	-	TRBV30	TRBJ2-7
TGTGCCAGCAGCCCGACAGGGGACAATCAGCCCCAGCATTTT	CASSPTGDNQPQHF	TRBD1	-	TRBV28	TRBJ1-5
TGTGCCTGGAGTCCCGACATTCCGGGACAGCCCCAGCATTTT	CAWSPDIPGQPQHF	-	few	TRBV30	TRBJ1-5
TGTGCCTGGAGTGCCACCCCCCGGGGGGAGCTGTTTTTT	CAWSATPRGELFF	-	-	TRBV30	TRBJ2-2
TGTGCCAGCGGCTTCCGGACAGGGAACTACGAGCAGTACTTC	CASGFRTGNYEQYF	TRBD1	-	TRBV28	TRBJ2-7
TGTGCCAGCAGCCAGAATGGACAGGGGGGGATCTACGAGCAGTACTTC	CASSQNGQGGIYEQYF	TRBD1	-	TRBV7-9	TRBJ2-7
TGTGCCAGTAGTATTAGACAGGGGAATCAGCCCCAGCATTTT	CASSIRQGNQPQHF	TRBD1	-	TRBV19	TRBJ1-5
TGCGCCAGCAGCCAAGAAATAGCGGGGGGGGGTCAAGAGACCCAGTACTTC	CASSQEIAGGGQETQYF	TRBD2	-	TRBV4-1	TRBJ2-5
TGTGCCAGCAGTCGAACAGGGGGCGCGGTAACTAATGAAAAACTGTTTTTT	CASSRTGGAVTNEKLFF	TRBD1	few	TRBV2	TRBJ1-4
TGTGCCAGCTCGGGGAGCGGGATTACCGCCTACGAGCAGTACTTC	CASSGSGITAYEQYF	TRBD2	-	TRBV2	TRBJ2-7
TGCGCCAGCAGCCAAGACCCGGGAGGGGTAACCGGGGAGCTGTTTTTT	CASSQDPGGVTGELFF	TRBD2	-	TRBV4-1	TRBJ2-2
TGTGCCAGCAGCGTAACCCCGGCGGGAGGGCAAGAGACCCAGTACTTC	CASSVTPAGGQETQYF	TRBD2	-	TRBV9	TRBJ2-5
TGTGCCAGCAGCTTGGCCGGGGGTTTTAAATTCGAGCAGTACTTC	CASSLAGGFKFEQYF	-	once	TRBV5-4	TRBJ2-7
TGTGCCAGCAGGGGACCGGGACAGGGTATTCGCGAGCAGTACTTC	CASRGPGQGIREQYF	TRBD1	once	TRBV6-5	TRBJ2-7
TGTGCCAGCAGTTTTGGCAGGGGGCCAGAAGGCTACACCTTC	CASSFGRGPEGYTF	TRBD1	-	TRBV27	TRBJ1-2
TGTGCCAGCAGCCTAGGGACAGGGCTTGAAGCTTTCTTT	CASSLGTGLEAFF	TRBD1	-	TRBV28	TRBJ1-1
TGTGCCAGCAACAAACAGGGGGCGTCCTACGAGCAGTACTTC	CASNKQGASYEQYF	TRBD1	-	TRBV25-1	TRBJ2-7
TGTGCCAGCAGCTTAGCATTCCTCCGCGATGGACAGGGGAACACTGAAGCTTTCTTT	CASSLAFLRDGQGNTEAFF	TRBD1	-	TRBV7-9	TRBJ1-1
TGCGCCAGCAGCGCCCGGACAGGGAGAAATTCACCCCTCCACTTT	CASSARTGRNSPLHF	TRBD1	-	TRBV5-1	TRBJ1-6
TGCGCCAGCAGCTTGGCCGGGGGGCTCGATTCACCCCTCCACTTT	CASSLAGGLDSPLHF	-	-	TRBV5-1	TRBJ1-6
TGTGCCAGCAGCTCCCCGCCGGGTAGGGGGCTAAGCTCCTACGAGCAGTACTTC	CASSSPPGRGLSSYEQYF	TRBD1	-	TRBV11-1	TRBJ2-7
TGTGCCAGTTCGCGGGAACTCAGGGAGCAGTTCTTC	CASSRELREQFF	-	-	TRBV19	TRBJ2-1
TGTGCCAGCCACCGGGACAGGTCGTTAGGTGTTGAAGCTTTCTTT	CASHRDRSLGVEAFF	TRBD1	-	TRBV6-1	TRBJ1-1
TGTGCCATCATACCTAACCCGGGACTAGCGGGCGCGTACAATGAGCAGTTCTTC	CAIIPNPGLAGAYNEQFF	TRBD2	-	TRBV10-3	TRBJ2-1
TGTGCCAGCAGCGCACGGGAGACAGATACCTACAATGAGCAGTTCTTC	CASSARETDTYNEQFF	-	-	TRBV9	TRBJ2-1
TGTGCCAGCGGGACAGGGGCAAACACTGAAGCTTTCTTT	CASGTGANTEAFF	TRBD1	-	TRBV14	TRBJ1-1
TGTGCCAGCAGTTTGGCCCGGGGAAGCAATCAGCCCCAGCATTTT	CASSLARGSNQPQHF	-	-	TRBV27	TRBJ1-5